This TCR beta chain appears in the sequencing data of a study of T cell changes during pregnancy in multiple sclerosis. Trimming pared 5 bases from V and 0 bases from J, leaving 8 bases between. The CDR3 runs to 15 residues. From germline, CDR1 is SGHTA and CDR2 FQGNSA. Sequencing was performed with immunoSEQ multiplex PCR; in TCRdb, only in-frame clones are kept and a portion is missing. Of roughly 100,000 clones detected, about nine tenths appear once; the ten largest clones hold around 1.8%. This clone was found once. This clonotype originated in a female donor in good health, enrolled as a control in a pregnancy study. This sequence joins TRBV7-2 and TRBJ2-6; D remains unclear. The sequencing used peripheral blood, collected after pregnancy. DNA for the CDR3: TGTGCCAGCAGCCGTTCCTTCTCTGGGGCCAACGTCCTGACTTTC. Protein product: CASSRSFSGANVLTF.